This entry lists 27 T cell receptor beta chains sequenced from one sample in a study of siplizumab effects on memory and regulatory T cells. Sequenced by immunoSEQ multiplex PCR; TCRdb stores in-frame clones only, minus some. The sample records roughly 120,000 clones, 90% to 95% being singletons. The source material was non-Treg CD4+ T cells sorted from blood. Every receptor here comes from a human donor in good health.

The rearrangement uses TRBV6-6 and TRBJ1-5; 10 nucleotides match TRBD1. This CDR3 spans 14 amino acids. Germline-derived CDR1 and CDR2 are MNHNY and SVGAGI (reference sequence). V was clipped by 10 bases and J by 6 bases; unmatched bases: 9. The CDR3: CATRGTGEFQPQHF. The CDR3 DNA sequence: TGTGCCACCCGGGGGACAGGGGAGTTTCAGCCCCAGCATTTT.

This chain links TRBV11-2 with TRBJ2-7; D uncertain. Looked up from germline, CDR1 is SGHAT and CDR2 is FQNNGV. The germline V and J ends were trimmed by 1 base and 3 bases, with 7 bases remaining between them. The CDR3 totals 13 residues. CDR3 nucleotide sequence: TGTGCCAGCAGCTTAGGCGGATTCTACGAGCAGTACTTC. Its protein product is CASSLGGFYEQYF.

The J gene is TRBJ2-7, the V gene TRBV5-1; the D gene is possibly TRBD1 (6 bases). The CDR3 extends over 16 amino acids. V lost 2 bases and J lost 2, with 17 bases in between. The germline V gene encodes CDR1 SGHRS and CDR2 YFSETQ. CDR3 residues: CASSFGQTPLTYEQYF. The CDR3 bases are TGCGCCAGCAGCTTCGGACAGACACCATTGACCTACGAGCAGTACTTC. Full variable domain (outside the CDR3, taken from reference TRBV5-1 and TRBJ2-7): KAGVTQTPRYLIKTRGQQVTLSCSPISGHRSVSWYQQTPGQGLQFLFEYFSETQRNKGNFPGRFSGRQFSNSRSEMNVSTLELGDSALYLCASSFGQTPLTYEQYFGPGTRLTVT.

The rearrangement links TRBV19 to TRBJ2-1, with 8 bases fitting TRBD1. The CDR3 has 13 residues. Per the germline V gene, CDR1 is LNHDA and CDR2 is SQIVND (reference sequence). V dropped 6 bases and J dropped 5; count of bases not matched to a gene: 3. CDR3 loop: CASRDRVDNEQFF. CDR3 DNA: TGTGCCAGTAGGGACAGGGTCGACAATGAGCAGTTCTTC.

The V call is TRBV10-2, the J call TRBJ1-4; the D gene is possibly TRBD1 (5 bases). The V and J ends lost 6 bases and 3 bases respectively, with 11 bases between them. CDR3 length: 14 residues. The germline V gene has CDR1 WSHSY and CDR2 SAAADI. CDR3 nucleotides: TGCGCCAGCAGCCGGGACGGCGCTAATGAAAAACTGTTTTTT. Protein product: CASSRDGANEKLFF.

The J gene is TRBJ2-7, the V gene TRBV28; the match to TRBD2 covers 16 bases. The CDR3 runs 17 residues. Germline loops: CDR1 MDHEN, CDR2 SYDVKM. After removal of 5 bases from V and 1 base from J, the junction contained 5 bases not matched to a gene. CDR3 sequence: CASSGGLAGGPSYEQYF. In DNA form, the CDR3 reads TGTGCCAGCAGTGGGGGACTAGCGGGAGGGCCTTCCTACGAGCAGTACTTC.

The chain uses TRBV5-1 and TRBJ2-7; D remains unclear. CDR3 length: 16 residues. Trimming left V 0 bases short and J 0 bases short, with 13 bases between. Germline CDR1 SGHRS, CDR2 YFSETQ. In DNA form, the CDR3 reads TGCGCCAGCAGCTTGGAATATACGGGTAGCTCCTACGAGCAGTACTTC. Translation gives CASSLEYTGSSYEQYF.

The chain uses TRBV5-4 and TRBJ1-5; 12 bases are a match to TRBD1. This CDR3 contains 16 residues. J lost 1 base, V lost 6 bases, and 5 bases had no gene match. Per the germline V gene, CDR1 is SGHNT and CDR2 is YYREEE (reference sequence). The CDR3 nucleotides read TGTGCCAGCACCCGGGACAGGGGGCGAAGCAATCAGCCCCAGCATTTT. This sequence encodes CASTRDRGRSNQPQHF.

This chain uses TRBV27 with TRBJ2-7, with TRBD1 matching 8 bases. This CDR3 has 16 residues. V lost 5 bases, J lost 0 bases, and 9 bases stayed unmatched. Germline-derived CDR1 and CDR2 are MNHEY and SMNVEV (reference sequence). The CDR3 region has the DNA TGTGCCAGCAGTAAGAGACAGGGGTGGGACTCCTACGAGCAGTACTTC. It encodes CASSKRQGWDSYEQYF.

The chain carries TRBV11-3 and TRBJ2-1, with D possibly being TRBD1 or TRBD2 (5 bases each). CDR3 length: 15 amino acids. Looked up from germline, CDR1 is SGHNT and CDR2 is YENEEA. Trimming cost V 5 bases and J 5 bases, with 16 bases left between them. CDR3 loop: CASSPFGGKDNEQFF. The DNA of the CDR3 is TGTGCCAGCAGCCCCTTTGGGGGAAAGGACAATGAGCAGTTCTTC.

The chain employs TRBV2 and TRBJ2-7; D remains ambiguous. Trimming left V 3 bases short and J 4 bases short, with 4 bases between. The germline CDR1 and CDR2 sequences are SNHLY and FYNNEI. The CDR3 covers 11 residues. Written as DNA, the CDR3 is TGTGCCAGCAGTGACAGGTACGAGCAGTACTTC. Its protein product is CASSDRYEQYF.

The V call is TRBV4-2, the J call TRBJ2-3; 7 positions match TRBD2. CDR3 length: 15 amino acids. Looked up from germline, CDR1 is LGHNA and CDR2 is YNFKEQ. The J segment lost 6 bases and the V segment lost 4 bases, leaving 10 bases of the junction unmatched. In DNA, the CDR3 is TGTGCCAGCAGCCCCCCAGCCGGGGGGTGGGATACGCAGTATTTT. The encoded protein is CASSPPAGGWDTQYF.

The genes are TRBV9 and TRBJ2-2; no reliable D call. The germline gives CDR1 SGDLS, CDR2 YYNGEE. This CDR3 region has 14 residues. Between the trimmed V and J ends, which lost 0 bases and 1 base, there was a span of 4 bases. CDR3 coding DNA: TGTGCCAGCAGCGTAGTGGGGAACACCGGGGAGCTGTTTTTT. Protein product: CASSVVGNTGELFF.

This chain uses TRBV19 with TRBJ2-5; TRBD2 matches 10 bases. The CDR3 sequence is 17 residues long. J lost 1 base, V lost 5 bases, and 10 bases had no gene match. Germline V gene data show CDR1 as LNHDA and CDR2 as SQIVND (reference sequence). DNA for the CDR3: TGTGCCAGTAGTCGCGGCGGGCGGACTAGCGGCCAAGAGACCCAGTACTTC. It codes for CASSRGGRTSGQETQYF. The complete variable domain, with remaining parts taken from reference TRBV19 and TRBJ2-5, reads DGGITQSPKYLFRKEGQNVTLSCEQNLNHDAMYWYRQDPGQGLRLIYYSQIVNDFQKGDIAEGYSVSREKKESFPLTVTSAQKNPTAFYLCASSRGGRTSGQETQYFGPGTRLLVL.

V and J are TRBV6-7 and TRBJ2-6; maybe TRBD1 (7 bases). TRBV6-7 is filed as an ORF, its function uncertain. The ends were cut back, 4 bases at V and 5 bases at J, with 21 bases in the middle. The CDR3 extends over 18 amino acids. The CDR3 here is CASSSGGYLQSRANVLTF. DNA of the CDR3: TGTGCCAGCAGTTCAGGGGGGTATTTACAAAGTCGGGCCAACGTCCTGACTTTC.

In its sample, this clone was seen once. The V call is TRBV6-1, the J call TRBJ1-2, with D unresolved. V was cut by 2 bases and J by 4 bases, with 14 bases left in between. The CDR3 is 15 residues long. The germline gives CDR1 MNHNS, CDR2 SASEGT. The CDR3 protein is CASSETGSGIYGYTF. CDR3 DNA sequence: TGTGCCAGCAGTGAAACGGGTTCTGGGATCTATGGCTACACCTTC.

CDR3 DNA sequence: TGTGCCAGTAGGTCGGGCGGAGAGGGCTATGGCTACACCTTC. This translates into CASRSGGEGYGYTF. The rearrangement links TRBV19 to TRBJ1-2; D not resolved. The CDR3 loop spans 14 amino acids. Trimming removed 6 bases from V and 4 bases from J, with 15 bases in between. Germline loops: CDR1 LNHDA, CDR2 SQIVND (reference sequence). The complete variable domain, with remaining parts taken from reference TRBV19 and TRBJ1-2, reads DGGITQSPKYLFRKEGQNVTLSCEQNLNHDAMYWYRQDPGQGLRLIYYSQIVNDFQKGDIAEGYSVSREKKESFPLTVTSAQKNPTAFYLCASRSGGEGYGYTFGSGTRLTVV.

The chain uses TRBV4-1 and TRBJ2-1; tentative D call: TRBD1 (6 bases). Germline V gives CDR1 MGHRA, CDR2 YSYEKL. Trimming removed 4 bases at V and 7 bases at J, with 17 bases between. The CDR3 covers 15 residues. The CDR3, as DNA: TGCGCCAGCAGCCCCGGGAACAGGGTTCGGAATGAGCAGTTCTTC. Translation gives CASSPGNRVRNEQFF.

The chain carries TRBV7-2 and TRBJ2-2; D assignment may be TRBD1 or TRBD2 (6 bases each). Trimming cost V 5 bases and J 6 bases, with 16 bases left between them. This CDR3 contains 15 residues. The germline V gene encodes CDR1 SGHTA and CDR2 FQGNSA. The CDR3 coding sequence is TGTGCCAGCAGCCTAAGCGGGTACAGGGCCGGGGAGCTGTTTTTT. Translated, it gives CASSLSGYRAGELFF.

The rearrangement links TRBV11-2 to TRBJ2-5; 12 bases are shared with TRBD2. The J segment lost 4 bases and the V segment lost 5 bases, leaving 8 bases of the junction unmatched. This CDR3 comprises 16 residues. Germline lookup yields CDR1 SGHAT and CDR2 FQNNGV. The CDR3 is CASSTGASGRAETQYF. The CDR3 coding sequence is TGTGCCAGCAGCACCGGGGCTAGCGGGAGGGCAGAGACCCAGTACTTC.

The rearrangement links TRBV19 to TRBJ1-5; 7 nucleotides agree with TRBD1. J was trimmed by 0 bases and V by 6 bases; bases with no gene match: 11. CDR3 length: 17 residues. Germline values: CDR1 LNHDA, CDR2 SQIVND (reference sequence). This CDR3 reads CASRRDRDRVSNQPQHF. CDR3 DNA: TGTGCCAGTAGGCGAGACAGGGATAGAGTTAGCAATCAGCCCCAGCATTTT.

The J gene is TRBJ2-1, the V gene TRBV12-5, with TRBD1 identical over 8 bases. J lost 4 bases, V lost 6 bases, and 2 bases had no gene match. Germline V gives CDR1 LGHNT, CDR2 FRNRAP. The CDR3 is 13 amino acids. This CDR3 reads CASGGQVYNEQFF. The CDR3 nucleotides read TGTGCTAGTGGGGGACAGGTTTACAATGAGCAGTTCTTC. Supplemented by reference TRBV12-5 and TRBJ2-1, the full variable domain reads DARVTQTPRHKVTEMGQEVTMRCQPILGHNTVFWYRQTMMQGLELLAYFRNRAPLDDSGMPKDRFSAEMPDATLATLKIQPSEPRDSAVYFCASGGQVYNEQFFGPGTRLTVL.

This sequence joins TRBV9 and TRBJ1-2; the match to TRBD1 covers 12 bases. The CDR3 runs 16 residues. After removal of 4 bases from V and 8 bases from J, the junction contained 12 bases not matched to a gene. Germline lookup yields CDR1 SGDLS and CDR2 YYNGEE. In nucleotides, the CDR3 is TGTGCCAGCAGCCAGGGACAGGGGGCGCGGGCGATCGGCTACACCTTC. Protein product: CASSQGQGARAIGYTF.

This chain joins TRBV11-2 and TRBJ1-1; tentatively, D is TRBD1 (5 bases). Germline V CDR1 and CDR2: SGHAT, FQNNGV. Between the trimmed V and J ends, which lost 6 bases and 3 bases, there was a span of 14 bases. CDR3 size: 14 residues. CDR3 in amino acids: CASRSRGLHTEAFF. CDR3 DNA sequence: TGTGCCAGCAGAAGCCGGGGGTTACACACTGAAGCTTTCTTT.

The rearrangement links TRBV9 to TRBJ1-2; the D gene is possibly TRBD1 (5 bases). Trimming removed 0 bases at V and 3 bases at J, with 9 bases between. The CDR3 spans 14 residues. Germline-derived CDR1 and CDR2 are SGDLS and YYNGEE. DNA for the CDR3: TGTGCCAGCAGCGTAGGAAGGGGCCACTATGGCTACACCTTC. Protein: CASSVGRGHYGYTF.

This clone was found once. The chain combines TRBV5-1 with TRBJ2-7; 11 nucleotides align to TRBD2. The length of the CDR3 is 15 residues. Losses at the gene ends were 5 bases for V and 2 bases for J; bases not matched to a gene: 6. The V gene's germline CDR1 is SGHRS and CDR2 YFSETQ. This CDR3 reads CASSSGTSGTYEQYF. In nucleotides, the CDR3 is TGCGCCAGCAGTTCCGGGACTAGCGGAACCTACGAGCAGTACTTC.

The chain employs TRBV5-1 and TRBJ2-3, with 11 bases aligning to TRBD2. Germline trimming cut 1 base from V and 0 bases from J; bases unmatched to any gene: 7. Germline V gives CDR1 SGHRS, CDR2 YFSETQ. The CDR3 covers 18 residues. The CDR3 DNA sequence: TGCGCCAGCAGCTTGCTGGTAGCGGGAGGGCGTAGCACAGATACGCAGTATTTT. It encodes CASSLLVAGGRSTDTQYF.